These 18 T cell receptor beta chains were sequenced from one sample in a study of cytomegalovirus exposure and HLA in healthy donors. The study ran its PCR with 60 Vbeta and 13 Jbeta primers. Using immunoSEQ multiplex PCR, the repertoire was profiled, and TCRdb retains in-frame clones only, with some absent. The repertoire holds around 87,000 clones, 81% seen once, with roughly 1.2% in the top ten. Sequencing was performed on PBMCs. The origin of the receptors is a girl aged 2 to 9 in good health and CMV-seropositive.

The chain has TRBV5-6 and TRBJ2-1; D unclear. The germline CDR1 and CDR2 sequences are SGHDT and YYEEEE. CDR3 size: 13 residues. The V gene lost 0 bases and the J gene lost 4 bases, with 5 bases spanning the gap. This CDR3 reads CASSLDGYNEQFF. CDR3 coding DNA: TGTGCCAGCAGCTTGGACGGGTACAATGAGCAGTTCTTC.

The chain links TRBV19 to TRBJ1-5; D not resolved. The CDR3 contains 15 residues. Trimming removed 5 bases at V and 0 bases at J, with 11 bases between. The germline CDR1 and CDR2 sequences are LNHDA and SQIVND (reference sequence). The CDR3 region is CASSPTDYSNQPQHF. CDR3 DNA: TGTGCCAGTAGTCCCACAGACTATAGCAATCAGCCCCAGCATTTT.

This chain joins TRBV5-1 and TRBJ2-3; no clear D. V lost 4 bases and J lost 2, with 11 bases in between. The germline gives CDR1 SGHRS, CDR2 YFSETQ. CDR3 length: 14 residues. The CDR3 region is CASSSWATTDTQYF. CDR3 DNA: TGCGCCAGCAGCAGCTGGGCTACCACAGATACGCAGTATTTT.

The chain joins TRBV2 to TRBJ1-1; D may be TRBD1 (5 bases). The length of the CDR3 is 13 residues. CDR1 SNHLY and CDR2 FYNNEI come from the germline V gene. Trimming took off 10 bases at V and 3 bases at J, with 15 bases between the two ends. As DNA, the CDR3 is TGTGCCAACCTTCGGACACGGGACACTGAAGCTTTCTTT. It is translated as CANLRTRDTEAFF.

This clone has only a few counts. V and J are TRBV18 and TRBJ2-1, with 8 bases aligning to TRBD1. CDR3 length: 15 residues. Germline values: CDR1 KGHSH, CDR2 LQKENI. V shed 1 base, J shed 4 bases, and the junction held 3 bases outside the gene matches. CDR3 sequence (DNA): TGTGCCAGCTCACCACTTGGACAGGGATACAATGAGCAGTTCTTC. This encodes CASSPLGQGYNEQFF.

The gene calls are TRBV27 and TRBJ2-7; 10 positions match TRBD2. Per germline, CDR1 MNHEY and CDR2 SMNVEV (reference sequence). The CDR3 spans 15 residues. Unmatched junction bases numbered 4, after V lost 2 bases and J lost 3 bases. Here the CDR3 DNA reads TGTGCCAGCAGTTTAGCTAGCGGGAGCTACTACGAGCAGTACTTC. Protein product: CASSLASGSYYEQYF.

The chain joins TRBV10-3 to TRBJ2-1; maybe TRBD2 (6 bases). This CDR3 contains 15 residues. Germline assignment: CDR1 ENHRY and CDR2 SYGVKD. V was shortened by 4 bases and J by 7 bases, with 17 bases between the two germline ends. This CDR3 is CAISVGTYEKNEQFF. CDR3 sequence (DNA): TGTGCCATCAGTGTGGGGACTTATGAAAAGAATGAGCAGTTCTTC.

This chain joins TRBV5-1 and TRBJ1-2; D unresolved. Trimming took off 0 bases at V and 4 bases at J, with 13 bases between the two ends. Germline CDR1 reads SGHRS; CDR2 reads YFSETQ. CDR3 size: 15 residues. This CDR3 is CASSLGHLTFYGYTF. CDR3 nucleotide sequence: TGCGCCAGCAGCTTGGGACACCTCACTTTCTATGGCTACACCTTC. The full variable domain, rest sourced from reference TRBV5-1 and TRBJ1-2, is KAGVTQTPRYLIKTRGQQVTLSCSPISGHRSVSWYQQTPGQGLQFLFEYFSETQRNKGNFPGRFSGRQFSNSRSEMNVSTLELGDSALYLCASSLGHLTFYGYTFGSGTRLTVV.

The gene calls are TRBV4-3 and TRBJ2-1; the match to TRBD2 covers 8 bases. This CDR3 spans 19 amino acids. J was trimmed by 7 bases and V by 3 bases; bases with no gene match: 20. Germline CDR1 reads LGHNA; CDR2 reads YSLEER. The CDR3 DNA follows: TGCGCCAGCAGCCAGGGTCCTATGTTTGGCGGGAGGTTCTTTAATGAGCAGTTCTTC. Its translation is CASSQGPMFGGRFFNEQFF.

This clone came up once. The V gene is TRBV4-1, the J gene TRBJ2-7; 7 bases map to TRBD1. CDR3 size: 14 residues. Trimming cost V 1 base and J 6 bases; bases outside gene matches: 6. Germline lookup yields CDR1 MGHRA and CDR2 YSYEKL. The CDR3 spells CASSQALTGFEQYF. CDR3 nucleotide sequence: TGCGCCAGCAGCCAAGCCCTGACAGGGTTCGAGCAGTACTTC.

The chain couples TRBV5-1 to TRBJ1-2; tentatively, D is TRBD1 (6 bases). The CDR3 sequence is 14 residues long. Per the germline V gene, CDR1 is SGHRS and CDR2 is YFSETQ. Deletions cut 0 bases from V and 4 bases from J, with 10 bases between. CDR3 DNA: TGCGCCAGCAGCTTGGCCGCAGGGGCCTATGGCTACACCTTC. The encoded protein is CASSLAAGAYGYTF.

This clone is a singleton in its sample. The chain joins TRBV28 to TRBJ2-7; 7 nucleotides align to TRBD1. Germline CDR1 is MDHEN and CDR2 is SYDVKM. There are 14 residues in the CDR3. With 4 bases clipped from V and 3 bases from J, the junction kept 6 bases outside the gene matches. The CDR3 DNA follows: TGTGCCAGCAGTTACCCAGGGGGTGTCTACGAGCAGTACTTC. This translates into CASSYPGGVYEQYF.

This clone was picked up a small number of times. The rearrangement links TRBV4-3 to TRBJ1-1, with TRBD1 matching 8 bases. The ends lost 4 bases at V and 5 bases at J; junction bases unmatched: 9. Germline lookup yields CDR1 LGHNA and CDR2 YSLEER. The CDR3 contains 15 residues. As DNA, the CDR3 is TGCGCCAGCAGCCCGAAGGGACAGGAGGATACTGAAGCTTTCTTT. It translates to CASSPKGQEDTEAFF.

The chain combines TRBV30 with TRBJ2-2; D gene unclear. Germline V gene data show CDR1 as GTSNPN and CDR2 as SVGIG (reference sequence). The CDR3 extends over 14 amino acids. V was trimmed by 2 bases and J by 4 bases, leaving 11 bases between them. This CDR3 reads CAWSHLGSTGELFF. The CDR3 DNA follows: TGTGCCTGGAGTCACCTAGGAAGCACCGGGGAGCTGTTTTTT.

V is TRBV5-1 and J is TRBJ2-7; a possible D gene is TRBD2 (5 bases). CDR1 and CDR2 from the germline V gene are SGHRS and YFSETQ. V shed 0 bases and J shed 2 bases, with 12 bases lying between them. The CDR3 has 15 amino acids. The CDR3 is CASSLETGNTYEQYF. The CDR3 nucleotides are TGCGCCAGCAGCTTGGAAACGGGGAACACCTACGAGCAGTACTTC.

The chain is built from TRBV5-6 and TRBJ2-1; D gene unclear. CDR1 is SGHDT and CDR2 is YYEEEE in the germline V gene. V lost 2 bases to trimming and J lost 2 bases, with 11 bases between them. The CDR3 sequence is 15 residues long. CDR3 loop: CASSFNIVPYNEQFF. In DNA form, the CDR3 reads TGTGCCAGCAGCTTTAATATAGTCCCCTACAATGAGCAGTTCTTC.

This clone is a singleton in its sample. V and J are TRBV7-2 and TRBJ2-7; weak D call: TRBD2 (6 bases). Trimming pared 8 bases from V and 2 bases from J, leaving 13 bases between. The CDR3 loop spans 13 amino acids. CDR1 and CDR2 (germline): SGHTA, FQGNSA. CDR3 DNA: TGTGCCAGCGCCCTAGCGATCGCCTACGAGCAGTACTTC. It yields the protein CASALAIAYEQYF.

The V gene is TRBV6-1, the J gene TRBJ1-1; tentatively, D is TRBD1 (5 bases). Germline V gene sequence: CDR1 MNHNS, CDR2 SASEGT. The CDR3 is 12 residues long. Trimming removed 6 bases from V and 4 bases from J, with 9 bases in between. The CDR3 here is CASSWRGTEAFF. As DNA, the CDR3 is TGTGCCAGCAGCTGGAGGGGCACTGAAGCTTTCTTT.